These 5 T cell receptor beta chains share one sample of origin, sequenced in a study of post-analysis software for immune sequencing data. For these TCRs, the target antigens are not known. Study-level points and caveats: With TRBV5-6, TRBV5-1 and TRBV20-1 included, about five TRBV segments were more frequent in patients than in controls.

cDNA libraries of TCR beta carried unique molecular identifiers. TCRdb reanalysed the PCR reads using MiXCR and keeps one entry per CDR3 protein. The sample contains 650,000 to 850,000 distinct CDR3 sequences, under 70% of which appear only once. The sequencing sample was made of blood. These receptors were obtained from a girl between 5 and 17 years old with multiple sclerosis.

This clonotype was counted a single time. The J gene is TRBJ2-1, the V gene TRBV7-3; 13 nucleotides match TRBD2. The CDR3 sequence is 16 residues long. With V trimmed by 2 bases and J by 9 bases, 7 bases remained unmatched. From germline, CDR1 is SGHTA and CDR2 FQGTGA. DNA of the CDR3: TGTGCCAGCAGCTTAGGGACTAGCGGGGTGTGGAGTGAGCAGTTCTTC. It specifies CASSLGTSGVWSEQFF.

This chain uses TRBV7-7 with TRBJ2-3; TRBD1 might be the D (6 bases). Germline-derived CDR1 and CDR2 are SSHAT and FNYEAQ (reference sequence). The CDR3 extends over 15 amino acids. V gave up 1 base and J gave up 3 bases, with 11 bases separating them. The CDR3 reads CASSLGLTGTDTQYF. The CDR3 DNA reads TGTGCCAGCAGCTTAGGACTCACAGGGACAGATACGCAGTATTTT.

This sequence joins TRBV7-9 and TRBJ1-1; D not certain. This CDR3 is built from 19 residues. The germline gives CDR1 SEHNR, CDR2 FQNEAQ (reference sequence). V lost 1 base and J 3 bases, leaving 24 bases between the germline ends. CDR3 sequence reads: CASSLGSTRYWAADTEAFF. The CDR3 DNA reads as TGTGCCAGCAGCTTAGGATCCACACGATACTGGGCAGCGGACACTGAAGCTTTCTTT.

The V and J genes are TRBV7-2 and TRBJ1-2; maybe TRBD1 (5 bases). Per germline, CDR1 SGHTA and CDR2 FQGNSA. This CDR3 region has 13 residues. V lost 6 bases and J lost 7, with 15 bases in between. For the CDR3, the DNA is TGTGCCAGCAGTCATCCCGCGAGGGGTGGCTACACCTTC. Translated, it gives CASSHPARGGYTF.

The rearrangement joins TRBV20-1 to TRBJ2-5; tentative D call: TRBD2 (6 bases). V was shortened by 3 bases and J by 2 bases, with 16 bases between the two germline ends. The CDR3 runs to 15 residues. Looked up from germline, CDR1 is DFQATT and CDR2 is SNEGSKA (reference sequence). The CDR3 DNA sequence: TGCAGTGCTAGCGGGAGCCCTCCCTTACAAGAGACCCAGTACTTC. Translating gives CSASGSPPLQETQYF.